These 28 T cell receptor beta chains came from one sample sequenced in a study of CD8+ T cells in alopecia areata. On the basis of CD4, CD8alpha, NKG2D, NKG2ACE and other markers, pooled cutaneous lymph node cells were sorted. cDNA reverse transcribed from extracted RNA served as the sequencing template. Profiling relied on immunoSEQ multiplex PCR, and the TCRdb table lists in-frame clones only, not all of them. The sample shows about 300,000 clones, none of them appearing just once. The sample was CD4+ T cells sorted from a lymph node. These receptors were taken from a C3H/HeJ mouse with alopecia areata. This strain has MHC haplotype H2-k.

On this clone itself: Gene and germline names: mouse. Sequencing ends 4 residues short of the CDR3 end; the germline J gene provides the rest. The rearrangement links TRBV5 to TRBJ2-5; 8 bases fit TRBD2. The CDR3 runs 16 residues. J gave up 0 bases and V 0 bases, and 2 bases lay outside the gene matches. CDR1 is LGHNA, CDR2 YNLKQL, per germline (reference sequence). The sequenced CDR3 bases are TGTGCCAGCAGCCAAGAGACTGGGGATAACCAAGAC. Its translation: CASSQETGDNQD. The full CDR3 protein is CASSQETGDNQDTQYF.

This clone has a handful of counts. These gene names are mouse names. The CDR3 sequence is CASRTQGNYAEQFF. The CDR3 DNA, read in part, is TGTGCCAGCAGGACACAGGGCAACTATGCT. V and J are TRBV19 and TRBJ2-1; tentative D call: TRBD1 (6 bases). Read data end 4 residues before the CDR3 end; the end is taken from the germline J gene. The CDR3 totals 14 residues. Trimming took off 5 bases at V and 1 base at J, with 10 bases between the two ends. The germline gives CDR1 FNHDT, CDR2 SITEND (reference sequence). Drawing the rest from reference TRBV19 and TRBJ2-1, the complete variable domain is GGIITQTPKFLIGQEGQKLTLKCQQNFNHDTMYWYRQDSGKGLRLIYYSITENDLQKGDLSEGYDASREKKSSFSLTVTSAQKNEMAVFLCASRTQGNYAEQFFGPGTRLTVL.

This clone was counted between two and nine times. Mouse gene names apply. The missing CDR3 end, 4 residues past where the read stops, is filled in from the germline J gene. The gene calls are TRBV2 and TRBJ1-2, with D possibly being TRBD1 (6 bases). The CDR3 has 15 residues. Germline CDR1 reads LGHNA; CDR2 reads YSYQKL. V lost 0 bases and J lost 0, with 8 bases in between. The CDR3 loop reads CASSQEGTPNSDYTF. The part of the CDR3 DNA that was read is TGTGCCAGCAGCCAAGAAGGGACACCAAACTCC.

This clone has a handful of counts. A much larger clone sits a single nucleotide away, making a read error possible. Mouse germline and gene names are used. The read terminates 3 residues ahead of where the CDR3 ends, so the germline J gene completes it. Different DNA sequences within this sample yield the same CDR3. The chain couples TRBV19 to TRBJ1-6, with 7 bases matching TRBD1. TRBJ1-6 is an open reading frame, and its role is uncertain. There are 13 residues in the CDR3. Germline V gene lookup returns CDR1 FNHDT and CDR2 SITEND (reference sequence). V lost 5 bases, J lost 7 bases, and 3 bases stayed unmatched. CDR3 in amino acids: CASSRDRNSPLYF. The CDR3 DNA, read in part, is TGTGCCAGCAGCCGGGACAGAAATTCGCCC.

The sample holds a few counts of this clone. Genes and germline come from the mouse. The CDR3 here is CASSAQGAANTEVFF. The covered CDR3 bases are TGTGCCAGCAGTGCACAGGGGGCTGCAAACACA. This rearrangement joins TRBV13-1 to TRBJ1-1; 9 bases match TRBD1. Coverage ceases 4 residues before the CDR3 finishes, and the germline J gene fills in the end. The V gene's germline CDR1 is NSHNY and CDR2 SYGAGN. This CDR3 region has 15 residues. Losses at the gene ends were 3 bases for V and 0 bases for J; bases not matched to a gene: 3.

This clone showed up many times. Gene names refer to mouse genes. Read data end 4 residues before the CDR3 end; the end is taken from the germline J gene. The sample carries other DNA sequences with the same CDR3. The chain couples TRBV14 to TRBJ2-7, with TRBD2 identical over 7 bases. The J segment lost 0 bases and the V segment lost 2 bases, leaving 2 bases of the junction unmatched. This CDR3 has 14 amino acids. From germline, CDR1 is SGHDT and CDR2 FRDEAV. The CDR3: CASSLGGSSYEQYF. CDR3 bases read: TGTGCCAGCAGTTTGGGGGGGAGCTCCTAT.

Comment on this clone: This may stem from a read error, because a much larger clone lies one nucleotide away. Gene names follow the mouse nomenclature. The DNA ends 4 residues before the CDR3 does, and the rest of the CDR3 is filled in from the germline J gene. Other nucleotide sequences from this sample produce the same CDR3. The chain couples TRBV13-1 to TRBJ2-2; 12 bases map to TRBD2. V shed 5 bases and J 2 bases; nucleotides not matched to a gene: 1. Looked up from germline, CDR1 is NSHNY and CDR2 is SYGAGN. The length of the CDR3 is 15 residues. Here the CDR3 reads CASRGTGGNTGQLYF. The part of the CDR3 DNA that was read is TGTGCCAGCAGAGGGACTGGGGGGAACACCGGG.

This clone has just a few counts. Germline and genes: mouse. CDR3 DNA (partial): TGTGCCAGCAGTGAAGACACAACA. Protein product: CASSEDTT. The entire CDR3 is CASSEDTTEVFF. This chain uses TRBV13-1 with TRBJ1-1, with D unresolved. The CDR3 goes on 4 residues after the read ends, and that part is filled in from the germline J gene. Germline assignment: CDR1 NSHNY and CDR2 SYGAGN. The CDR3 is 12 amino acids.

This clone was found a few times. The gene symbols are mouse symbols. From the germline J gene comes the end of the CDR3, since the read stops 4 residues before it. The chain carries TRBV12-1 and TRBJ2-1; D remains ambiguous. V lost 0 bases to trimming and J lost 0 bases, with 8 bases between them. The CDR3 contains 15 residues. Germline CDR1 and CDR2: SGHSN and HYEKVE. CDR3 residues: CASSLVGYNYAEQFF. The sequenced part of the CDR3 DNA is TGTGCCAGCTCTCTCGTAGGGTATAACTATGCT. The full variable domain, in which reference TRBV12-1 and TRBJ2-1 provide the parts outside the CDR3, is DSGVVQSPRHIIKEKGGRSVLTCIPISGHSNVVWYQQTLGKELKFLIQHYEKVERDKGFLPSRFSVQQFDDYHSEMNMSALELEDSAMYFCASSLVGYNYAEQFFGPGTRLTVL.

For this clone: The listed genes are named as in mouse. The CDR3 end lies 4 residues beyond the end of the read and is filled in from the germline J gene. The chain employs TRBV1 and TRBJ2-1; tentatively, D is TRBD2 (5 bases). The germline V gene has CDR1 NSQYPW and CDR2 LRSPGD (reference sequence). This CDR3 spans 16 amino acids. V was cut by 0 bases and J by 4 bases, with 13 bases left in between. The CDR3 is CTCSAEENWKYAEQFF. The covered CDR3 bases are TGCACCTGCAGTGCAGAGGAAAACTGGAAATATGCT. Combining the CDR3 with reference TRBV1 and TRBJ2-1 gives the whole variable domain VTLLEQNPRWRLVPRGQAVNLRCILKNSQYPWMSWYQQDLQKQLQWLFTLRSPGDKEVKSLPGADYLATRVTDTELRLQVANMSQGRTLYCTCSAEENWKYAEQFFGPGTRLTVL.

Note on this clone: The genes and germline here are from mouse. The CDR3 end is not reached by the read, which stops 4 residues before it; the germline J gene fills it in. This chain uses TRBV3 with TRBJ2-1; 8 bases map to TRBD2. V gave up 0 bases and J gave up 5 bases; unmatched junction bases: 6. Germline lookup yields CDR1 SNHLY and CDR2 FYNGKV (reference sequence). CDR3 length equals 16 residues. CDR3 DNA, as far as it was read: TGTGCCAGCAGCTTAGCGCGGGGGGGGCGCGATGCT. This translates into CASSLARGGRDA. Given in full, the CDR3 is CASSLARGGRDAEQFF.

Only a few counts were recorded for this clone. Germline and genes: mouse. Coverage ceases 4 residues before the CDR3 finishes, and the germline J gene fills in the end. V gene TRBV19 combines with J gene TRBJ2-1; 7 bases align to TRBD1. V shed 2 bases and J 4 bases; nucleotides not matched to a gene: 3. The CDR3 contains 14 residues. The germline V gene encodes CDR1 FNHDT and CDR2 SITEND (reference sequence). The CDR3 protein is CASSIHRGYAEQFF. The DNA read from the CDR3 is TGTGCCAGCAGTATCCACAGGGGATATGCT.

This clone has more than one count but fewer than ten. Gene names are the mouse ones. The observed sequence ends 4 residues before the CDR3 terminus, with the missing tail filled in from the germline J gene. The chain links TRBV31 to TRBJ1-2, with a weak D call TRBD1 (6 bases). Germline CDR1 and CDR2: GKSSPN and SITVG. V lost 4 bases to trimming and J lost 1 base, with 13 bases between them. The CDR3 length is 14 residues. The part of the CDR3 DNA that was read is TGTGCCTGGACCCCGGGACAACAAAACTCC. Protein sequence: CAWTPGQQNS. The entire CDR3 reads CAWTPGQQNSDYTF.

This clone was picked up a small number of times. Gene names are the mouse ones. The CDR3 end falls 4 residues outside the read, so it is completed with the germline J gene. The same CDR3 also results from other DNA sequences found in this sample. The V call is TRBV13-3, the J call TRBJ2-3; D is unclear. CDR3 length: 13 amino acids. Trimming stripped 3 bases from V and 0 bases from J, with 5 bases between. Looked up from germline, CDR1 is NNHDY and CDR2 is SYVADS. The sequenced part of the CDR3 DNA is TGTGCCAGCAGTGCTACTAGTGCAGAA. Translating gives CASSATSAE. The whole CDR3 region reads CASSATSAETLYF.

There are a few counts of this clone. Gene names denote mouse genes. The CDR3 bases that were read are TGTGCCAGCAGTCCCGGGACAGGCCTAAACACCGGG. It is translated as CASSPGTGLNTG. The whole CDR3 reads CASSPGTGLNTGQLYF. The V and J genes are TRBV19 and TRBJ2-2, with 8 bases lining up with TRBD1. The read terminates 4 residues ahead of where the CDR3 ends, so the germline J gene completes it. The V gene's germline CDR1 is FNHDT and CDR2 SITEND (reference sequence). The CDR3 is made up of 16 amino acids. V trimming: 4 bases; J trimming: 1 base; junction bases outside the gene matches: 6.

On this clone itself: Genes and germline are mouse. From the germline J gene comes the end of the CDR3, since the read stops 4 residues before it. The V gene is TRBV1, the J gene TRBJ1-2, with 9 bases identical to TRBD1. Per the germline V gene, CDR1 is NSQYPW and CDR2 is LRSPGD (reference sequence). This CDR3 contains 16 residues. V shed 4 bases, J shed 1 base, and the junction held 7 bases outside the gene matches. The covered CDR3 bases are TGCACCTGCAGTGAGGACAGGGGCTCTTTAAACTCC. This codes for CTCSEDRGSLNS. The entire CDR3 reads CTCSEDRGSLNSDYTF.

On this clone: Any gene name here is a mouse gene name. With the read ending 4 residues before the CDR3 end, the germline J gene is used to fill in that end. The chain couples TRBV1 to TRBJ2-5, with TRBD1 matching over 9 bases. This CDR3 spans 15 amino acids. Per germline, CDR1 NSQYPW and CDR2 LRSPGD (reference sequence). CDR3 DNA (partial): TGCACCTGCAGTGCAGAACAGGGGGCCGGGGAC. Residues: CTCSAEQGAGD. The whole CDR3 sequence reads CTCSAEQGAGDTQYF.

Turning to this clone: The germline and genes are mouse ones. The CDR3 end is not reached by the read, which stops 4 residues before it; the germline J gene fills it in. The genes are TRBV1 and TRBJ2-5; TRBD1 matches at 9 bases. The CDR3 runs to 15 residues. With 5 bases clipped from V and 1 base from J, the junction kept 4 bases outside the gene matches. Germline values: CDR1 NSQYPW, CDR2 LRSPGD (reference sequence). CDR3 bases read: TGCACCTGCAGTTCCCGGACAGGGGACCAAGAC. Encoded protein: CTCSSRTGDQD. The full CDR3 protein is CTCSSRTGDQDTQYF.

This clone has a count of ten or more. These gene names are mouse names. The read terminates 4 residues ahead of where the CDR3 ends, so the germline J gene completes it. The rearrangement links TRBV19 to TRBJ2-7, with a tentative D call TRBD1 (6 bases). Trimming took off 5 bases at V and 0 bases at J, with 9 bases between the two ends. The CDR3 extends over 13 amino acids. The germline V gene encodes CDR1 FNHDT and CDR2 SITEND (reference sequence). CDR3 DNA (partial): TGTGCCAGCAGGTACAGGGTCTCCTAT. Translating gives CASRYRVSY. The entire CDR3 is CASRYRVSYEQYF.

This clone was detected only a few times. Gene names and germline match the mouse. The read halts 4 residues ahead of the CDR3 end, with the missing end drawn from the germline J gene. The V gene is TRBV13-1, the J gene TRBJ2-2; D perhaps matches TRBD1 (6 bases). V was pared by 3 bases and J by 1 base, with 13 bases between. This CDR3 region has 16 residues. Germline assignment: CDR1 NSHNY and CDR2 SYGAGN. The chain's CDR3 is CASSGGTNQNTGQLYF. CDR3 DNA (partial): TGTGCCAGCAGTGGAGGGACAAATCAAAACACCGGG.

Comments on this clone: These gene names are mouse names. The read halts 3 residues ahead of the CDR3 end, with the missing end drawn from the germline J gene. Other DNA sequences in the sample encode the same CDR3. This sequence joins TRBV13-1 and TRBJ1-6, with a tentative D call TRBD1 (5 bases). TRBJ1-6 is recorded as an ORF, its role being uncertain. V dropped 5 bases and J dropped 3 bases, with 6 bases sitting between them. The CDR3 spans 13 residues. Looked up from germline, CDR1 is NSHNY and CDR2 is SYGAGN. CDR3 DNA (partial): TGTGCCAGCAGCCAGGGCTATAATTCGCCC. Protein product: CASSQGYNSP. The CDR3, in full, reads CASSQGYNSPLYF.

This clone appeared a few times. The germline and genes are mouse ones. The read ends 4 residues before the CDR3 terminus; that terminus is restored from the germline J gene. The chain uses TRBV19 and TRBJ2-5; 8 bases line up with TRBD2. From germline, CDR1 is FNHDT and CDR2 SITEND (reference sequence). This CDR3 is 15 amino acids long. The CDR3 sequence is CASSIAGGTADTQYF. CDR3 DNA, as far as it was read: TGTGCCAGCAGTATAGCTGGGGGGACGGCAGAC. Complete variable domain (other parts from reference TRBV19 and TRBJ2-5): GGIITQTPKFLIGQEGQKLTLKCQQNFNHDTMYWYRQDSGKGLRLIYYSITENDLQKGDLSEGYDASREKKSSFSLTVTSAQKNEMAVFLCASSIAGGTADTQYFGPGTRLLVL.

This clone was seen a few times. The germline and genes are mouse ones. The read terminates 4 residues ahead of where the CDR3 ends, so the germline J gene completes it. Other DNA sequences in the same sample also yield this CDR3. The chain is built from TRBV17 and TRBJ1-1; D possibly corresponds to TRBD1 (5 bases). The CDR3 extends over 15 amino acids. V was clipped by 0 bases and J by 0 bases, with 8 bases between them. In germline, CDR1 is MNHDT, CDR2 YYDKIL. The DNA read from the CDR3 is TGTGCTAGCAGTAGAGATGGGGGAGCAAACACA. It yields the protein CASSRDGGANT. The CDR3 in its entirety is CASSRDGGANTEVFF.

A remark on this clone: Germline and genes: mouse. The CDR3 end lies 4 residues beyond the end of the read and is filled in from the germline J gene. J is TRBJ2-2 and V is TRBV1; TRBD1 agrees at 9 bases. Germline CDR1 is NSQYPW and CDR2 is LRSPGD (reference sequence). V gave up 5 bases and J gave up 6 bases; unmatched junction bases: 7. The CDR3 length is 15 residues. The CDR3 DNA, read in part, is TGCACCTGCAGTACAGGGACAGGGAGGGCCGGG. It specifies CTCSTGTGRAG. The full CDR3 is CTCSTGTGRAGQLYF.

A word on this clone: All gene names here are mouse names. The sequenced fragment ends 4 residues before the CDR3 boundary, so the rest is inferred from the germline J gene. The genes are TRBV19 and TRBJ2-7; possible D gene TRBD2, 5 bases. Germline assignment: CDR1 FNHDT and CDR2 SITEND (reference sequence). Deletions cut 4 bases from V and 0 bases from J, with 11 bases between. The CDR3 length is 14 residues. The CDR3 is CASSSWGSSYEQYF. CDR3 bases read: TGTGCCAGCAGTTCTTGGGGTAGCTCCTAT. The full variable domain, rest sourced from reference TRBV19 and TRBJ2-7, is GGIITQTPKFLIGQEGQKLTLKCQQNFNHDTMYWYRQDSGKGLRLIYYSITENDLQKGDLSEGYDASREKKSSFSLTVTSAQKNEMAVFLCASSSWGSSYEQYFGPGTRLTVL.

This clone was seen more than once but under ten times. The germline and genes are mouse ones. The missing CDR3 end, 4 residues past where the read stops, is filled in from the germline J gene. The rearrangement uses TRBV19 and TRBJ1-1, with a tentative D call TRBD1 (6 bases). The CDR3 runs to 15 residues. With 7 bases removed from V and 0 bases from J, the gap between germline ends came to 16 bases. Germline assignment: CDR1 FNHDT and CDR2 SITEND (reference sequence). This chain's CDR3 is CASATGTKANTEVFF. The CDR3 bases that were read are TGTGCCAGCGCGACCGGGACAAAAGCAAACACA.

The sample holds a few counts of this clone. Genes here carry mouse names. The sample carries other DNA sequences with the same CDR3. This CDR3 reads CASSQDPQNYAEQFF. The sequenced part of the CDR3 DNA is TGTGCCAGCAGCCAAGATCCACAGAACTATGCT. The chain couples TRBV5 to TRBJ2-1; D gene ambiguous. The CDR3 extends 4 residues past the end of the read, so its final part is completed from the germline J gene. This CDR3 contains 15 residues. The germline gives CDR1 LGHNA, CDR2 YNLKQL (reference sequence). Trimming took 0 bases from V and 1 from J, leaving 7 bases between them.

This clone was seen a handful of times. Germline and genes here are mouse. The read terminates 3 residues ahead of where the CDR3 ends, so the germline J gene completes it. The V and J genes are TRBV1 and TRBJ1-6; the match to TRBD1 covers 7 bases. TRBJ1-6 is known as an ORF, though its function is uncertain. The CDR3 consists of 15 residues. Germline CDR1 reads NSQYPW; CDR2 reads LRSPGD (reference sequence). J gave up 7 bases and V 0 bases, and 3 bases lay outside the gene matches. The sequenced CDR3 bases are TGCACCTGCAGTGCAGATGGGGGACAGAATTCGCCC. It encodes CTCSADGGQNSP. The CDR3, in full, reads CTCSADGGQNSPLYF.